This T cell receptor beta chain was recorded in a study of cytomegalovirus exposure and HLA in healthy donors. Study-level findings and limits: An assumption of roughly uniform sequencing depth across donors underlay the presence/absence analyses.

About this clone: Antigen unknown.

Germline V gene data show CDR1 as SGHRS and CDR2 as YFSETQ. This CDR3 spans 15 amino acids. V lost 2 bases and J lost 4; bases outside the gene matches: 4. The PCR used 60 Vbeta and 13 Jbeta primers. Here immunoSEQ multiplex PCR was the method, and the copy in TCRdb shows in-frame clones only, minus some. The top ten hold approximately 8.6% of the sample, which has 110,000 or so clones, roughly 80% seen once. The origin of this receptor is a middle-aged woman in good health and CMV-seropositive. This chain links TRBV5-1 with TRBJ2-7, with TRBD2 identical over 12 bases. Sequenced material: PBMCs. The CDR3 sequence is CASSFTSGRQYEQYF. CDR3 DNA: TGCGCCAGCAGCTTCACTAGCGGGAGGCAATACGAGCAGTACTTC.